This T cell receptor (beta chain) was retrieved from a study of shared clonotypes between healthy human individuals. V lost 0 bases and J lost 5, with 10 bases in between. The CDR3 runs to 14 residues. Germline lookup yields CDR1 KGHSH and CDR2 LQKENI. Libraries were prepared by immunoSEQ multiplex PCR; TCRdb keeps only in-frame clonotypes and omits some of them. Altogether 1.5 million to 1.9 million clones are present, around 98% being singletons, with the ten largest covering about 0.4%. CD4+ cells underwent separation, giving CD45RA+ naive and CD45RA-negative memory subsets. The genes are TRBV18 and TRBJ1-2; D unclear. The TCR comes from a man younger than 45 in good health. The sample comprised naive CD4+ T cells sorted from blood. Noted subset: CD45RA+ positively selected. The CDR3 region is CASSPPGSEYGYTF. In DNA, the CDR3 is TGTGCCAGCTCACCACCGGGTTCAGAGTATGGCTACACCTTC.